Sequencing of this T cell receptor (beta chain) was carried out in a study of blood T cells in healthy people across ages (dated by TCRdb to the mid-2010s). Describing the broader study: Template switching captured roughly one uniquely barcoded TCR beta cDNA molecule per two T cells in model experiments. Using deep sequencing normalized with unique cDNA molecular identifiers, the study measured how TCR beta repertoire diversity changes with age. The donors were divided into four age groups: young (average 16 years), middle-aged (over 35), aged (approximately 62) and long-lived (about 90). To avoid experimental bias, donors of different ages were distributed randomly across sequencing lanes. Using the same blood draw, the study looked at two additional independent replicas of 1 million unique cDNA reads for two donors, one aged 18 to 30 and the other aged 80 or older. Study-wide findings and limitations: Estimates of total diversity based on one million sequenced T cells were regarded as lower bounds and as underestimates. Since profiling was done on bulk unsorted PBMCs, naive and antigen-experienced compartments could not be conclusively compared. The percentage of naive T cells measured by flow cytometry correlated strongly with observed TCR beta diversity. Observed TCR beta diversity per million T cells fell roughly linearly with age, and a significant reduction was already apparent by age roughly 40. Compared with the aged group, the long-lived group had more naive CD4+ T cells, fewer expanded clones and increased TCR diversity, suggesting age selection. Donor CMV infection status was unknown, potentially confounding age-related changes in expanded clonotypes.

With respect to this clonotype: It lacks a known antigen. The record has no base qualities; no much larger clone is one base away.

The 35 to 40 donors, aged about 6 to 100 years, were systemically healthy Caucasian individuals from Russia. Each donor gave 8 to 10 milliliters of peripheral blood, drawn into EDTA-treated Vacutainer tubes. Ficoll-Paque density-gradient centrifugation was used to isolate PBMCs, with at least 7 million per sample. Total RNA was extracted from PBMCs with Trizol reagent, with at least 6 micrograms obtained per sample. The percentages of naive CD45RAhigh/CD27high T cells were determined by flow cytometry on a PBMC aliquot from every donor. Receptors were amplified or captured by 5' RACE. Sequencing used an Illumina HiSeq 2500. A second PCR of about 7 to 12 cycles was run with a J-beta primer mix and a sample-barcoded 5' primer. A unique molecular identifier was introduced onto each TCR beta cDNA molecule by a template-switch 5' adaptor carrying 12 random nucleotides. At least 2.5 million CDR3-containing paired-end reads were obtained from each sample. All of the RNA was converted into first-strand cDNA using the Mint cDNA synthesis kit, with a TRBC-specific oligonucleotide serving as the primer. After uracil-DNA glycosylase treatment, a first 18-cycle PCR used universal primers M1SS and BC2_uni_R on all cDNA. In the original analysis: For normalization, 1 million high-quality reads, each with a distinct molecular identifier, were randomly selected from each sample. Instead of being binned into consensus sequences, reads that shared molecular identifiers were thrown out. MiTCR, run with a Q25 quality threshold and the strictest error-elimination algorithm, handled CDR3 identification, clonotype clustering and error correction. A nonparametric unseen species model using Euler transformation provided a lower-bound estimate of total TCR beta diversity. TCRdb handled the public reads itself, with Q25 trimming in fastp and clone calling in MiXCR, and kept productive beta chains. CDR3 protein duplicates are merged, each entry listing the most common genes and DNA. The V and J calls, along with clone size, are taken from TCRdb and not from the paper's own processing. Within this sample are about 1.6 million distinct CDR3 sequences, with about 31% of them counted one time only. Around 11% of the sample comes from the top ten.

The receptor comes from a woman aged 25 to 39 in good health. Material: blood.

DNA sequence: TGTGCCAGCAGTCCCTTTTCTCTGAACACTGAAGCTTTCTTT. It specifies CASSPFSLNTEAFF. Recombination connected TRBV27 to TRBJ1-1; the D gene is not confidently resolved. Via the germline V gene (reference sequence), CDR1 is MNHEY and CDR2 SMNVEV. The trim is 5 bases for V and 0 bases for J, with a gap of 10 bases between the germline ends. The cysteine opens and the phenylalanine closes a CDR3 of 14 amino acids. Of the read, only the CDR3 DNA is kept; its 42 bases are in frame from base 1.